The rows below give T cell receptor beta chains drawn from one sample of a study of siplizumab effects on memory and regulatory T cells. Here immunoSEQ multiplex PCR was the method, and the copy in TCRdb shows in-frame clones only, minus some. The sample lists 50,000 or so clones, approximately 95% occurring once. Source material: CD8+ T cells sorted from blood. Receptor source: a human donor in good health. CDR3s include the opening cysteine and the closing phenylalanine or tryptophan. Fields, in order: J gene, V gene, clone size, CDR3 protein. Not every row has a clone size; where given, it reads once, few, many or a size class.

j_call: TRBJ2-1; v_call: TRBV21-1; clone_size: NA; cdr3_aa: CASSKRDEQFF
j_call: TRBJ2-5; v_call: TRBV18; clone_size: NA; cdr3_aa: CATYDRSQETQYF
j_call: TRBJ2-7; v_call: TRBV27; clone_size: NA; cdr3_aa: CASSPRTRSYEQYF
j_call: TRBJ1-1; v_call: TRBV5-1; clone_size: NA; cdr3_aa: CASSHDTEGTEAFF
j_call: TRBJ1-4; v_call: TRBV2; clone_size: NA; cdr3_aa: CATRKEGAGTNEKLFF
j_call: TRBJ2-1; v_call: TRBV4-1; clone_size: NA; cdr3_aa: CASSPGTSGYNEQFF
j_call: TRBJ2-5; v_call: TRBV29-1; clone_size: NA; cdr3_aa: CSSGLETQYF
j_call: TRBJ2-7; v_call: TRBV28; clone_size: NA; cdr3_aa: CASSSLGTSGSSYEQYF
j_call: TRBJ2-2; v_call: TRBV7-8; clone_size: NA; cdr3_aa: CASSLDKREDTGELFF
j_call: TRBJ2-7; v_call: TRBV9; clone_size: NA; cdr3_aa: CASSATSYEQYF
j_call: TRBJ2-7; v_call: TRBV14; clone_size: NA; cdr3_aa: CASSQDSWANYEQYF
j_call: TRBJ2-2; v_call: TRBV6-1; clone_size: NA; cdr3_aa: CASMSMGDTGELFF
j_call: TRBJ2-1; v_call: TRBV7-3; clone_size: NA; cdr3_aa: CASSLTGGVSSYNEQFF
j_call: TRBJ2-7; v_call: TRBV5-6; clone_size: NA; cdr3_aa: CASSFPDRLEQYF
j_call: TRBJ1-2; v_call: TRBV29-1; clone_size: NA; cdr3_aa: CSVVLQGEAYGYTF
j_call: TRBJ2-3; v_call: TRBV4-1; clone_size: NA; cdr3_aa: CASSQDRAADTQYF
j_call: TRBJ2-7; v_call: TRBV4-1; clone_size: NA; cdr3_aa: CASSQEPGLKNYEQYF
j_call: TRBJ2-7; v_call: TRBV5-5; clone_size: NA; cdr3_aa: CASSQDRFYEQYF
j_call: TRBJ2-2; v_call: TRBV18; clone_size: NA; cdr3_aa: CASSPGTGASTGELFF
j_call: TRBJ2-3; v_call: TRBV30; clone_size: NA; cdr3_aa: CAWSAASGRVVTQYF
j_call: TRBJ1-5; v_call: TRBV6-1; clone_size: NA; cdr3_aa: CASCTGNQPQHF
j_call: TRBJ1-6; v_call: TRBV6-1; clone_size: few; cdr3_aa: CASSEGTGFSPLHF
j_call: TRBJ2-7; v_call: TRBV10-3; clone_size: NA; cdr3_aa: CAISVRDRGKSYEQYF
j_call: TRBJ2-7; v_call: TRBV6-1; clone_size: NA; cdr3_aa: CASSELQGYEQYF
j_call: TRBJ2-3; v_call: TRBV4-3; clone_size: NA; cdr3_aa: CASSQDWREGLGTDTQYF
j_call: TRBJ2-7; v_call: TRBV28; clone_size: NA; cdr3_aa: CASSFREYEQYF
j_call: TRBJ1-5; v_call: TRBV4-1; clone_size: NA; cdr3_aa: CASSLGGGPNQPQHF
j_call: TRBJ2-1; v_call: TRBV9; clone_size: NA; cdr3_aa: CASSVDDGDSEQFF
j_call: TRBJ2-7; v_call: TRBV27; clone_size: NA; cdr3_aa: CASSLRGDRGNREQYF
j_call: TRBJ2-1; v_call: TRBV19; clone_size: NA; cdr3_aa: CASSASGRAFSYNEQFF
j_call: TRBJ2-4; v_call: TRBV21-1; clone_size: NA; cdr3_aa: CASRVRGQYHIQYF
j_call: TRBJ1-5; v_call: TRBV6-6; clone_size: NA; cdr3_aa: CASSSETGGNQPQHF
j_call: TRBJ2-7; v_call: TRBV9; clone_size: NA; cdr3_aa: CASSVVAGSEQYF
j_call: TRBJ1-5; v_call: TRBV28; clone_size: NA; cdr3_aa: CASTTGGEEQPQHF
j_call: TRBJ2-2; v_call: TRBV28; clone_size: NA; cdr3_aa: CASGPSGRVGELFF
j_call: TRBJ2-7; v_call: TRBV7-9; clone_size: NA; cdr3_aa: CASSPPRGYEQYF
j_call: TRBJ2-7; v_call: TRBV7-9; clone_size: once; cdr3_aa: CASSFQDTSYEQYF
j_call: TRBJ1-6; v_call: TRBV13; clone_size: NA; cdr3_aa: CASSLASSANSPLHF
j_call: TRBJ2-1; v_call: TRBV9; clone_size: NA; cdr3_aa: CASSTRPGTSGYNEQFF
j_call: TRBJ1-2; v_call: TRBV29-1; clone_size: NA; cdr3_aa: CSVEEEGNYGYTF